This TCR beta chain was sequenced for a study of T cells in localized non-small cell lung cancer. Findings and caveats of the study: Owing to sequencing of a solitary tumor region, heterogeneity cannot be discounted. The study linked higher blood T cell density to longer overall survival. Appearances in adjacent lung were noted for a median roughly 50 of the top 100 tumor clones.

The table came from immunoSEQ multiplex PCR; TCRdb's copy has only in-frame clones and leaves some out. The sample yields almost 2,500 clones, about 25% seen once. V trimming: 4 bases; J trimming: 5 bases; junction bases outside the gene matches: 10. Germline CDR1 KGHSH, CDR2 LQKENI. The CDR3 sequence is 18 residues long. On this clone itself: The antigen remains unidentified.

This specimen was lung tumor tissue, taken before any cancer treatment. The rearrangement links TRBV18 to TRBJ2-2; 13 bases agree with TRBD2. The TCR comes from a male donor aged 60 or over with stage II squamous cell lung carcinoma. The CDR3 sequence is CASSRQELGLAGTGELFF. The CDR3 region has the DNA TGTGCCAGCTCACGACAAGAATTGGGACTAGCGGGAACCGGGGAGCTGTTTTTT. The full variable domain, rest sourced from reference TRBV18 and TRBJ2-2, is NAGVMQNPRHLVRRRGQEARLRCSPMKGHSHVYWYRQLPEEGLKFMVYLQKENIIDESGMPKERFSAEFPKEGPSILRIQQVVRGDSAAYFCASSRQELGLAGTGELFFGEGSRLTVL.